The clone carrying this T cell receptor (beta chain) was recorded a few times. What it binds is unknown. The sample belongs to a study of T cell responses to AZD1222 COVID-19 vaccine. The study, taken as a whole, reports: CD4 TCRs linked to vaccination spanned spike, dominating at 160-218 and 743-854.

Assay: immunoSEQ multiplex PCR; the TCRdb copy retains only in-frame clones and omits some. The sample shows around 100,000 clones, 70% to 90% of them seen only once. Germline V gene lookup returns CDR1 LNHDA and CDR2 SQIVND (reference sequence). The ends were cut back, 7 bases at V and 4 bases at J, with 16 bases in the middle. This CDR3 spans 14 amino acids. This receptor was taken from an adult in good health. The chain links TRBV19 to TRBJ1-1; possible D gene TRBD1, 6 bases. The material was peripheral blood, obtained on day 0 of AZD1222 vaccination. The CDR3 nucleotides read TGTGCCAGTACCGTGGCGGGCAGGGGCACTGAAGCTTTCTTT. It encodes CASTVAGRGTEAFF.